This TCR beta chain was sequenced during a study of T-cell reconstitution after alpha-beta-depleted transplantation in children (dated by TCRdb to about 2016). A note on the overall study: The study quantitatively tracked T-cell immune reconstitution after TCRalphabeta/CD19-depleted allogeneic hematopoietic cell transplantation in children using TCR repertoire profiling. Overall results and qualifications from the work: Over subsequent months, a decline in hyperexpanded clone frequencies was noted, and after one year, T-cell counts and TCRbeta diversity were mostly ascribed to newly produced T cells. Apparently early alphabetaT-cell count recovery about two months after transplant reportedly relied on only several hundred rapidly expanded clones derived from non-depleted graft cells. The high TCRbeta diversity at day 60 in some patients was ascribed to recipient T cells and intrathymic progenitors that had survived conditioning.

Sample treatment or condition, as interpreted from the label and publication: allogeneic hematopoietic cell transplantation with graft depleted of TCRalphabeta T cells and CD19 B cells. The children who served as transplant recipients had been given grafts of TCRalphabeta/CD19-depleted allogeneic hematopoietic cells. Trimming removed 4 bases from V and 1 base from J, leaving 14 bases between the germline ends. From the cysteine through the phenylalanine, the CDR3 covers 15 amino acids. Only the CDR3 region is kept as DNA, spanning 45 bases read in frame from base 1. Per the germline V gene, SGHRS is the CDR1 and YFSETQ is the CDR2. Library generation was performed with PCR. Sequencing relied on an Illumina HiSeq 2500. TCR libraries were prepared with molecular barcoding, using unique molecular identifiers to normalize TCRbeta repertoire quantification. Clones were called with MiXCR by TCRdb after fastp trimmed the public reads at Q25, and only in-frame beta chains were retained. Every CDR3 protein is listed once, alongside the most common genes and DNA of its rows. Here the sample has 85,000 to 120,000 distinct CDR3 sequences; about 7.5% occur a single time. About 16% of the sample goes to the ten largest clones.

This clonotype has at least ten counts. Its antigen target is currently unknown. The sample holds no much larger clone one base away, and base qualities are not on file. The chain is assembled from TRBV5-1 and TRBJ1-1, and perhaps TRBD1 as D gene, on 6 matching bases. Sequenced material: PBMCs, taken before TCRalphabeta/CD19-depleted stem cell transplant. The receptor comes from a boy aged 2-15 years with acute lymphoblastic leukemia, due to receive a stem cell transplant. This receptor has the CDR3 CASSSQGGRNTEAFF. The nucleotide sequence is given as TGCGCCAGCAGCAGCCAAGGGGGGAGGAACACTGAAGCTTTCTTT.